This is a list of T cell receptor beta chains from one sample in a study of shared clonotypes between healthy human individuals. The table came from immunoSEQ multiplex PCR; TCRdb's copy has only in-frame clones and leaves some out. The sample has around 1.9 million clones; about 93% are singletons. The sample was naive CD8+ T cells from PBMCs. The receptors here all came from a man aged 18 to 30 in good health. Some clones in this sample may be carry-over from other donors' samples. The CDR3 runs from the conserved cysteine through the conserved F or W. The D gene is left open where the match is weak. Clone size appears in some rows only: once, few, many, or a class for an expanded clone.

j_call,clone_size,d_call,v_call,cdr3_aa,cdr3_nt
TRBJ2-6,NA,NA,TRBV27,CASSPSHSGANVLTF,TGTGCCAGCAGTCCCTCTCACTCTGGGGCCAACGTCCTGACTTTC
TRBJ2-5,NA,NA,TRBV7-3,CASSLRAAETQYF,TGTGCCAGCAGCTTAAGGGCAGCAGAGACCCAGTACTTC
TRBJ2-7,once,TRBD2,TRBV9,CASSVASGEIYEQYF,TGTGCCAGCAGCGTAGCGAGCGGGGAGATCTACGAGCAGTACTTC
TRBJ2-7,NA,NA,TRBV29-1,CSVAEGAYEQYF,TGCAGCGTTGCGGAGGGGGCATACGAGCAGTACTTC
TRBJ1-2,NA,NA,TRBV27,CASSISGTYYGYTF,TGTGCCAGCTCAATTTCCGGGACCTACTATGGCTACACCTTC
TRBJ2-1,NA,NA,TRBV11-2,CASSLGLDSSYNEQFF,TGTGCCAGCAGCTTAGGGCTAGACAGCTCCTACAATGAGCAGTTCTTC
TRBJ2-2,NA,TRBD2,TRBV19,CASSGTSGSNTGELFF,TGTGCCAGTAGCGGGACTAGCGGGTCGAACACCGGGGAGCTGTTTTTT
TRBJ2-7,NA,TRBD1,TRBV27,CASSSHRGPYEQYF,TGTGCCAGCAGTTCCCACAGGGGGCCCTACGAGCAGTACTTC
TRBJ1-1,NA,NA,TRBV15,CATSRDSSTEAFF,TGTGCCACCAGCAGAGATTCGAGCACTGAAGCTTTCTTT
TRBJ2-5,NA,TRBD1,TRBV27,CASSTGVWETQYF,TGTGCCAGCAGTACAGGGGTTTGGGAGACCCAGTACTTC
TRBJ2-3,NA,NA,TRBV9,CASSVVASSTDTQYF,TGTGCCAGCAGCGTCGTTGCCTCTAGCACAGATACGCAGTATTTT
TRBJ1-5,NA,NA,TRBV4-2,CASSQGLLNQPQHF,TGTGCCAGCAGCCAAGGGCTGCTCAATCAGCCCCAGCATTTT
TRBJ2-1,NA,TRBD2,TRBV27,CASRIAGVAEQFF,TGTGCCAGCAGGATAGCGGGAGTTGCTGAGCAGTTCTTC
TRBJ2-1,once,TRBD2,TRBV2,CASSDPLGGSSDEQFF,TGTGCCAGCAGTGACCCTTTGGGCGGGAGTTCCGATGAGCAGTTCTTC
TRBJ2-7,once,TRBD1,TRBV7-2,CASSFTFAGQDDYEQYF,TGTGCCAGCAGCTTCACTTTCGCCGGACAGGACGACTACGAGCAGTACTTC
TRBJ1-2,NA,TRBD1,TRBV28,CASSPPTGVEGYTF,TGTGCCAGCAGTCCTCCGACAGGGGTAGAAGGCTACACCTTC
TRBJ2-7,NA,NA,TRBV2,CASSPGAYEQYF,TGTGCCAGCAGTCCAGGTGCGTACGAGCAGTACTTC
TRBJ2-7,NA,TRBD1,TRBV27,CASSFGLGGSEQYF,TGTGCCAGCAGTTTCGGGCTAGGGGGCTCCGAGCAGTACTTC
TRBJ1-1,NA,NA,TRBV9,CASSVGHSNTEAFF,TGTGCCAGCAGCGTAGGACACTCGAACACTGAAGCTTTCTTT
TRBJ1-1,once,NA,TRBV5-4,CASSLRQGMNTEAFF,TGTGCCAGCAGCTTAAGGCAGGGAATGAACACTGAAGCTTTCTTT
TRBJ2-5,NA,TRBD1,TRBV7-9,CASSQPATGQETQYF,TGTGCCAGCAGCCAACCAGCGACAGGGCAAGAGACCCAGTACTTC
TRBJ2-2,NA,NA,TRBV4-1,CASSSQINTGELFF,TGCGCCAGCAGCTCACAGATAAACACCGGGGAGCTGTTTTTT
TRBJ1-4,NA,NA,TRBV6-5,CASSFEGGGDEKLFF,TGTGCCAGCAGTTTCGAGGGGGGGGGTGATGAAAAACTGTTTTTT
TRBJ1-1,NA,NA,TRBV5-4,CASSKSGTEAFF,TGTGCCAGCAGCAAGTCTGGGACTGAAGCTTTCTTT
TRBJ1-1,NA,NA,TRBV28,CASSFRTVPNTEAFF,TGTGCCAGCAGTTTTAGGACAGTCCCAAACACTGAAGCTTTCTTT
TRBJ1-2,few,NA,TRBV15,CATSKDRGALYGYTF,TGTGCCACCAGCAAAGACAGAGGGGCTCTCTATGGCTACACCTTC
TRBJ1-3,NA,TRBD1,TRBV25-1,CASSATGVGNTIYF,TGTGCCAGCAGTGCGACAGGGGTTGGAAACACCATATATTTT
TRBJ1-1,NA,NA,TRBV5-1,CASSFGGTEAFF,TGCGCCAGCAGCTTCGGCGGCACTGAAGCTTTCTTT
TRBJ2-7,NA,TRBD1,TRBV27,CASSLIGTGTDEQYF,TGTGCCAGCAGTTTAATTGGGACAGGGACAGACGAGCAGTACTTC
TRBJ1-1,NA,NA,TRBV27,CASRSGNTEAFF,TGTGCCAGCAGGTCGGGGAACACTGAAGCTTTCTTT
TRBJ2-7,NA,NA,TRBV7-8,CATSRGPTYEQYF,TGTGCCACCTCTCGGGGGCCAACCTACGAGCAGTACTTC
TRBJ1-2,NA,TRBD1,TRBV6-1,CASKRDRENYGYTF,TGTGCCAGCAAACGGGACAGGGAAAACTATGGCTACACCTTC
TRBJ2-1,NA,NA,TRBV6-5,CASSPLRRANEQFF,TGTGCCAGCAGTCCGTTGAGGCGCGCGAATGAGCAGTTCTTC
TRBJ2-1,NA,NA,TRBV7-9,CASSTPRNEQFF,TGTGCCAGCAGCACACCTCGTAATGAGCAGTTCTTC
TRBJ2-7,once,NA,TRBV28,CASSLSQAYEQYF,TGTGCCAGCAGTTTAAGTCAGGCCTACGAGCAGTACTTC
TRBJ1-4,NA,TRBD1,TRBV2,CASSARDRGLNNEKLFF,TGTGCCAGCAGTGCCCGGGACAGGGGACTCAATAATGAAAAACTGTTTTTT
TRBJ2-2,NA,NA,TRBV10-3,CAISEVGNTGELFF,TGTGCCATCAGTGAGGTGGGAAACACCGGGGAGCTGTTTTTT
TRBJ2-1,NA,NA,TRBV19,CASSTLAAYNEQFF,TGTGCCAGTAGTACCTTAGCGGCCTACAATGAGCAGTTCTTC
TRBJ1-4,NA,NA,TRBV7-8,CASSPVGRGTNEKLFF,TGTGCCAGCAGCCCAGTCGGTCGGGGGACTAATGAAAAACTGTTTTTT
TRBJ2-5,NA,NA,TRBV11-2,CASSERTRQETQYF,TGTGCCAGCAGCGAAAGGACGCGGCAAGAGACCCAGTACTTC
TRBJ2-7,NA,TRBD2,TRBV4-2,CASSPGLAGGSYEQYF,TGTGCCAGCAGCCCTGGACTAGCGGGAGGGTCCTACGAGCAGTACTTC
TRBJ2-7,NA,NA,TRBV11-3,CASSLFPGANYEQYF,TGTGCCAGCAGCCTCTTTCCGGGGGCGAACTACGAGCAGTACTTC
TRBJ1-2,NA,NA,TRBV30,CAWSVGIGGYTF,TGTGCCTGGAGTGTCGGAATTGGTGGCTACACCTTC
TRBJ2-1,NA,TRBD2,TRBV29-1,CSVVTSGFNEQFF,TGCAGCGTTGTCACTAGCGGGTTTAATGAGCAGTTCTTC
TRBJ2-1,NA,TRBD2,TRBV28,CASSDLTSGSHNEQFF,TGTGCCAGCAGCGATCTGACTAGCGGGAGTCACAATGAGCAGTTCTTC
TRBJ2-7,NA,TRBD2,TRBV27,CASSSFPRREGRDEQYF,TGTGCCAGCAGTTCCTTCCCCCGCCGGGAGGGCCGCGACGAGCAGTACTTC
TRBJ1-4,few,NA,TRBV4-1,CASSQAPGADEKLFF,TGCGCCAGCAGCCAAGCCCCAGGGGCTGATGAAAAACTGTTTTTT
TRBJ1-2,NA,NA,TRBV12-5,CASGLGGSGYTF,TGTGCTAGTGGTTTGGGGGGGTCCGGCTACACCTTC
TRBJ2-7,NA,NA,TRBV10-2,CASSEGGLEQYF,TGCGCCAGCAGTGAGGGAGGTCTCGAGCAGTACTTC
TRBJ2-7,NA,NA,TRBV18,CASSPRDRTFSYEQYF,TGTGCCAGCTCACCGCGAGACAGGACCTTCTCCTACGAGCAGTACTTC
TRBJ1-1,NA,NA,TRBV29-1,CSVGQKVNTEAFF,TGCAGCGTTGGACAGAAAGTTAACACTGAAGCTTTCTTT
TRBJ2-7,NA,NA,TRBV4-1,CASSQGLIWATRPYEQYF,TGCGCCAGCAGCCAAGGTCTCATTTGGGCAACCCGACCCTACGAGCAGTACTTC
TRBJ2-3,NA,TRBD2,TRBV7-9,CASSRVTSGSGPDTQYF,TGTGCCAGCAGCCGAGTGACTAGCGGGAGTGGTCCAGATACGCAGTATTTT
TRBJ2-3,NA,NA,TRBV5-6,CASSLVTDTQYF,TGTGCCAGCAGCTTGGTGACAGATACGCAGTATTTT
TRBJ2-3,NA,TRBD2,TRBV30,CAGTSGSSDTQYF,TGTGCCGGGACTAGCGGGAGCTCAGATACGCAGTATTTT
TRBJ2-7,NA,TRBD2,TRBV27,CASSLSIGASGSLHEQYF,TGTGCCAGCAGTTTATCAATCGGGGCTAGCGGGAGTCTCCACGAGCAGTACTTC
TRBJ2-5,NA,NA,TRBV29-1,CSVEGWEISVTQETQYF,TGCAGCGTTGAAGGTTGGGAAATTAGCGTAACGCAAGAGACCCAGTACTTC